A single sample gave rise to the 17 T cell receptor beta chains below, sequenced in a study of T cells in Graves' hyperthyroidism and ophthalmopathy. RNA transcripts provided the source from which TCR beta CDR3 regions were amplified. The TCR CDR3 first-round RT-PCR relied on the HTBI primer set. TCRdb re-called the multiplex PCR reads through MiXCR, storing one row per CDR3 protein. The data show a few hundred thousand distinct CDR3 sequences, approximately 14% seen once. Sequencing was carried out using blood. The receptor set was obtained from a woman between 18 and 30 years old with Graves' hyperthyroidism that later progressed to Graves' ophthalmopathy.

J is TRBJ2-1 and V is TRBV28; 9 bases are shared with TRBD1. Per germline, CDR1 MDHEN and CDR2 SYDVKM. The trim removed 6 bases at V and 9 bases at J, leaving 15 bases unmatched. This CDR3 has 16 amino acids. In DNA, the CDR3 is TGTGCCAGCAGGACTCCCGGGACAGGGAATGGCGGTGAGCAGTTCTTC. It specifies CASRTPGTGNGGEQFF.

The rearrangement uses TRBV20-1 and TRBJ2-7, with 14 nucleotides matching TRBD2. The CDR3 has 14 amino acids. The germline gives CDR1 DFQATT, CDR2 SNEGSKA (reference sequence). V lost 6 bases and J lost 2; bases outside the gene matches: 3. CDR3 loop: CSAWGLAGAYEQYF. CDR3 nucleotide sequence: TGCAGTGCATGGGGACTAGCGGGAGCCTACGAGCAGTACTTC.

In this sample, this clonotype turned up many times. The V call is TRBV2, the J call TRBJ2-5; the D is unclear. V dropped 6 bases and J dropped 4 bases, with 3 bases sitting between them. This CDR3 has 10 amino acids. Germline-derived CDR1 and CDR2 are SNHLY and FYNNEI. As DNA, the CDR3 is TGTGCCAGCAGCCGAGAGACCCAGTACTTC. Protein sequence: CASSRETQYF.

The J gene is TRBJ2-7, the V gene TRBV25-1; D may be TRBD2 (5 bases). The CDR3 length is 13 residues. The germline CDR1 and CDR2 sequences are MGHDK and SYGVNS. Trimming took off 4 bases at V and 2 bases at J, with 9 bases between the two ends. The CDR3 here is CASSAGITYEQYF. The CDR3, as DNA: TGTGCCAGCAGTGCGGGGATCACCTACGAGCAGTACTTC.

The rearrangement joins TRBV7-2 to TRBJ2-4, with TRBD2 identical over 10 bases. Germline values: CDR1 SGHTA, CDR2 FQGNSA. The CDR3 extends over 17 amino acids. V gave up 1 base and J gave up 2 bases; unmatched junction bases: 5. Here the CDR3 reads CASSLGGLAESKNIQYF. The CDR3 bases are TGTGCCAGCAGCTTAGGAGGACTAGCGGAATCCAAAAACATTCAGTACTTC. Complete variable domain (other parts from reference TRBV7-2 and TRBJ2-4): GAGVSQSPSNKVTEKGKDVELRCDPISGHTALYWYRQSLGQGLEFLIYFQGNSAPDKSGLPSDRFSAERTGGSVSTLTIQRTQQEDSAVYLCASSLGGLAESKNIQYFGAGTRLSVL.

This clonotype was observed at least ten times. The chain uses TRBV11-2 and TRBJ1-4; a possible D gene is TRBD1 (6 bases). V lost 6 bases to trimming and J lost 2 bases, with 13 bases between them. Germline CDR1 and CDR2: SGHAT and FQNNGV. The CDR3 is 15 amino acids. In DNA form, the CDR3 reads TGTGCCAGCAGAAGTGGGGGGGCGACTAATGAAAAACTGTTTTTT. Translating gives CASRSGGATNEKLFF.

About this clonotype itself: With a much larger clone just one base away, this may be a read error. The chain employs TRBV12-3 or TRBV12-4 and TRBJ1-3; no clear D gene. The CDR3 runs 20 residues. CDR3 nucleotide sequence: TGTGCCGGCAGTTTATTTCCCGTTCTGTGGGAACGGAGCTCTGGAAACACCATATATTTT. As protein: CAGSLFPVLWERSSGNTIYF.

This clonotype was detected many times. The chain carries TRBV6-1 and TRBJ2-3; D unclear. The V end was cut by 0 bases, the J end by 4 bases, with 8 bases between. Germline V lookup: CDR1 MNHNS, CDR2 SASEGT. The CDR3 has 14 residues. The CDR3 is CASSEAGRADTQYF. The CDR3 nucleotides are TGTGCCAGCAGTGAAGCGGGAAGGGCAGATACGCAGTATTTT.

Of note for this clonotype: A read error may explain this, as a much larger clone is one base away. The chain has TRBV24-1 and TRBJ2-7; 7 positions match TRBD1. The CDR3 is 14 residues long. The germline V gene encodes CDR1 KGHDR and CDR2 SFDVKD. The chain's CDR3 is CAASDSGQAYEQYF. The CDR3 DNA follows: TGTGCCGCCAGTGATTCTGGACAGGCCTACGAGCAGTACTTC.

This clonotype was counted only a few times. V is TRBV7-9 and J is TRBJ2-3; TRBD2 agrees at 10 bases. V lost 4 bases and J lost 5; bases outside the gene matches: 12. The CDR3 runs 17 residues. The germline V gene has CDR1 SEHNR and CDR2 FQNEAQ (reference sequence). The DNA of the CDR3 is TGTGCCAGCAGCTCGTACATTCTAGCGGGAGCCCTAGATACGCAGTATTTT. Translating gives CASSSYILAGALDTQYF. The full variable domain, in which reference TRBV7-9 and TRBJ2-3 provide the parts outside the CDR3, is DTGVSQNPRHKITKRGQNVTFRCDPISEHNRLYWYRQTLGQGPEFLTYFQNEAQLEKSRLLSDRFSAERPKGSFSTLEIQRTEQGDSAMYLCASSSYILAGALDTQYFGPGTRLTVL.

This clonotype was seen a few times. This chain links TRBV6-2 or TRBV6-3 with TRBJ2-7; D may correspond to TRBD1 or TRBD2 (6 bases each). Germline V gene data show CDR1 as MNHEY and CDR2 as SVGEGT. V was pared by 7 bases and J by 2 bases, with 12 bases between. CDR3 length: 13 amino acids. CDR3 nucleotide sequence: TGTGCCAGCATTAGGAGGGGGGCCTACGAGCAGTACTTC. Translating gives CASIRRGAYEQYF.

This clonotype was counted ten times or more. This chain joins TRBV6-2 or TRBV6-3 and TRBJ2-2, with D unclear. Trimming pared 8 bases from V and 2 bases from J, leaving 12 bases between. Germline V gene sequence: CDR1 MNHEY, CDR2 SVGEGT. The CDR3 has 14 amino acids. CDR3 region: CASASGSNTGELFF. In DNA, the CDR3 is TGTGCCAGCGCTAGTGGTTCTAACACCGGGGAGCTGTTTTTT.

This clonotype was found a few times. This sequence joins TRBV6-1 and TRBJ1-6; the D is unclear. CDR3 size: 14 residues. Trimming cost V 6 bases and J 0 bases, with 6 bases left between them. Germline values: CDR1 MNHNS, CDR2 SASEGT. CDR3 sequence: CASRLSSYNSPLHF. The DNA for the CDR3 is TGTGCCAGCAGGCTAAGCTCCTATAATTCACCCCTCCACTTT.

A few counts support this clonotype. The rearrangement uses TRBV12-3 or TRBV12-4 and TRBJ2-5, with 13 nucleotides matching TRBD2. The V gene end was trimmed by 6 bases and the J gene end by 3 bases; junction bases not matched to a gene: 4. The CDR3 consists of 15 residues. DNA of the CDR3: TGTGCCAGCAGCGACGGACTAGCGGGGGAAGAGACCCAGTACTTC. Translating it yields CASSDGLAGEETQYF.

This clonotype was seen a handful of times. V and J are TRBV11-3 and TRBJ2-5; 7 nucleotides line up with TRBD1. Germline CDR1 is SGHNT and CDR2 is YENEEA. The CDR3 is made up of 15 amino acids. J lost 5 bases, V lost 1 base, and 7 bases had no gene match. Written as DNA, the CDR3 is TGTGCCAGCAGCTTAGGACAGGGCCAAGAGGAGACCCAGTACTTC. Translated, it gives CASSLGQGQEETQYF.

In this sample, this clonotype turned up many times. This sequence joins TRBV18 and TRBJ2-7, with TRBD2 as a possible D gene (6 bases). Trimming cost V 2 bases and J 2 bases, with 13 bases left between them. Germline values: CDR1 KGHSH, CDR2 LQKENI. The CDR3 is 15 amino acids. CDR3 coding DNA: TGTGCCAGCTCACCAGGGGCAGCGGGTACCTACGAGCAGTACTTC. As protein: CASSPGAAGTYEQYF.

There are many counts of this clonotype. CDR3 in amino acids: CASRSQTGELFF. CDR3 bases: TGTGCCAGCAGGTCTCAGACCGGGGAGCTGTTTTTT. V and J are TRBV7-9 and TRBJ2-2; D gene unclear. V lost 6 bases and J lost 5, with 7 bases in between. CDR1 and CDR2 from the germline V gene are SEHNR and FQNEAQ (reference sequence). The CDR3 has 12 amino acids. Complete variable domain (other parts from reference TRBV7-9 and TRBJ2-2): DTGVSQNPRHKITKRGQNVTFRCDPISEHNRLYWYRQTLGQGPEFLTYFQNEAQLEKSRLLSDRFSAERPKGSFSTLEIQRTEQGDSAMYLCASRSQTGELFFGEGSRLTVL.